This T cell receptor beta chain emerged from a study of blood T cell repertoires in COVID-19. V gave up 2 bases and J gave up 0 bases, with 11 bases separating them. Germline V lookup: CDR1 MNHEY, CDR2 SVGEGT. The length of the CDR3 is 17 residues. Recruits, aged about 18 to 89 years, lived in 24 US areas. In assigning cohorts, the study relied on participant-reported clinical history. TCRdb's table, derived via immunoSEQ multiplex PCR, lists solely in-frame clones and lacks some. The sample has a few hundred thousand clones, more than 90% seen once. The TCR comes from a woman in her 30s who had recovered from COVID-19. Sequenced input: PBMCs or T cells enriched from blood (not recorded which). This chain uses TRBV6-2 or TRBV6-3 with TRBJ1-6; D gene uncertain. The CDR3 is CASSYTQRSSYNSPLHF. CDR3 in DNA: TGTGCCAGCAGTTACACTCAGAGGAGCTCCTATAATTCACCCCTCCACTTT.